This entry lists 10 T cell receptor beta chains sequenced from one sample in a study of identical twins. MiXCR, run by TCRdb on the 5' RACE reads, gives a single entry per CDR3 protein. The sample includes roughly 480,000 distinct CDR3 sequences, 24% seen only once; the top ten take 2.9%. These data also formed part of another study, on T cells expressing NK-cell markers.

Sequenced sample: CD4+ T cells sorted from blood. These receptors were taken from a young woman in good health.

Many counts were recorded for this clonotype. CDR3 bases: TGTGCCAGCAGTTTGGGAGGTCAGCCCCAGCATTTT. Its translation is CASSLGGQPQHF. The chain uses TRBV12-3 or TRBV12-4 and TRBJ1-5, with D uncertain. Trimming took 3 bases from V and 6 from J, leaving 6 bases between them. This CDR3 is built from 12 residues.

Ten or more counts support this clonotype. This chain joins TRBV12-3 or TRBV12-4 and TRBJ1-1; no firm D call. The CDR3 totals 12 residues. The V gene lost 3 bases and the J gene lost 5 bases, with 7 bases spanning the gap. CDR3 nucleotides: TGTGCCAGCAGTTTTCTGGGAACTGAAGCTTTCTTT. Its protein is CASSFLGTEAFF.

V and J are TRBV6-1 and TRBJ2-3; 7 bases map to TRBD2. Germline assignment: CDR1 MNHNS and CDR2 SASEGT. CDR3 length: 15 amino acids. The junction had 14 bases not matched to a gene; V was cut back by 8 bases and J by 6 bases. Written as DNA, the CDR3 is TGTGCCAGCCGTAGGGCGGGAGATCTAAGGGATACGCAGTATTTT. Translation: CASRRAGDLRDTQYF.

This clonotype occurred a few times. The CDR3 DNA reads TGTGCCAGCTCTCCTATGACTAGCGCGACGGCGGTAGAGCAGTTCTTC. This gives the protein CASSPMTSATAVEQFF. The chain joins TRBV18 to TRBJ2-1, with 8 positions matching TRBD2. V gave up 6 bases and J gave up 10 bases; unmatched junction bases: 17. The germline V gene encodes CDR1 KGHSH and CDR2 LQKENI. The CDR3 extends over 16 amino acids. Together with reference TRBV18 and TRBJ2-1, the CDR3 gives the full variable domain: NAGVMQNPRHLVRRRGQEARLRCSPMKGHSHVYWYRQLPEEGLKFMVYLQKENIIDESGMPKERFSAEFPKEGPSILRIQQVVRGDSAAYFCASSPMTSATAVEQFFGPGTRLTVL.

CDR3 sequence reads: CTSSQAGPF. For the CDR3, the DNA is TGCACCAGCAGCCAAGCCGGCCCCTTC. The rearrangement joins TRBV1 to TRBJ2-7; whether TRBD2, the table's D call, matches the DNA was not checked. TRBV1 is assigned pseudogene status. This CDR3 comprises 9 residues.

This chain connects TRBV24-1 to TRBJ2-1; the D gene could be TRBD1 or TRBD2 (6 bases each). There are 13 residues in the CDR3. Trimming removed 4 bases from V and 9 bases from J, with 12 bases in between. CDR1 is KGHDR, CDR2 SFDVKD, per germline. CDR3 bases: TGTGCCACCAGTGAGAGGGGGAGGAGTGAGCAGTTCTTC. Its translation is CATSERGRSEQFF.

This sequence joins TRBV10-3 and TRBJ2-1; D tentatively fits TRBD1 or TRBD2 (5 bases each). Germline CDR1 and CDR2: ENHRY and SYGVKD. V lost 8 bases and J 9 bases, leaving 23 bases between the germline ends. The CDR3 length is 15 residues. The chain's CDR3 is CAISGQGRGSGEQFF. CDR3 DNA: TGTGCCATCTCTGGGCAGGGACGAGGGTCTGGTGAGCAGTTCTTC.

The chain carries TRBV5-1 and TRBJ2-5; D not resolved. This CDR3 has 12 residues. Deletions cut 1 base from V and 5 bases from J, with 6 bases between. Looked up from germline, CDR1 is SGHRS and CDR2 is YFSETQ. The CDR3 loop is CASSLLSETQYF. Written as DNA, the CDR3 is TGCGCCAGCAGCTTGCTGAGCGAGACCCAGTACTTC.

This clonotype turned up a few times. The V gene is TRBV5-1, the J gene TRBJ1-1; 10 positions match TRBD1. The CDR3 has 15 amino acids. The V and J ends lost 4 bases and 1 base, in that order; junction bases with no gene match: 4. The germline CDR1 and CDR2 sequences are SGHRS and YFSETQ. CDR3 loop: CASSERTGGNTEAFF. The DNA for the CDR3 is TGCGCCAGCAGCGAAAGGACAGGGGGGAACACTGAAGCTTTCTTT.

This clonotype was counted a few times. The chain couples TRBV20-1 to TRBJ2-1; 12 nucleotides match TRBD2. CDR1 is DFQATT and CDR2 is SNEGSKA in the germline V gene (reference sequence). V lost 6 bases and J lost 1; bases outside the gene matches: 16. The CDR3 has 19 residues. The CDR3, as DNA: TGCAGTGCAAAGGGGCTAGCGGGGGGGCTGGCTTTATCCTACAATGAGCAGTTCTTC. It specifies CSAKGLAGGLALSYNEQFF.